The sequence of this TCR beta chain was determined in a study of blood T cells in healthy people across ages. General study results and limits: Per million T cells, TCR beta diversity dropped about linearly as age rose. No one knew whether donors had CMV, which possibly confounded expanded clonotype changes. TCR beta diversity correlated strongly with naive T cell percentage.

The authors isolated at least 6 million PBMCs per sample. A second about 7 to 11 cycle PCR used barcoded and J-beta primers. MiXCR, applied by TCRdb to the 5' RACE reads, yields one record per CDR3 protein. The sample has over 1.5 million distinct CDR3 sequences, around 50% seen once. Germline V gives CDR1 MNHEY, CDR2 SVGEGT. With 5 bases clipped from V and 4 bases from J, the junction kept 9 bases outside the gene matches. This CDR3 has 16 residues. As for this clonotype: Its matching antigen is unknown.

What was sequenced was blood. The receptor's source is a woman between 35 and 50 years old in good health. The gene calls are TRBV6-2 or TRBV6-3 and TRBJ2-3; 10 bases match TRBD1. For the CDR3, the DNA is TGTGCCAGCAGTCCCCCGGGACAGGGGAAGGCAGATACGCAGTATTTT. Amino acid sequence: CASSPPGQGKADTQYF.